These T cell receptor beta chains were read from a single sample in a study of human T cells and chemical hapten exposure. MiXCR, run by TCRdb on the RACE reads, gives a single entry per CDR3 protein. Seen here are tens of thousands of distinct CDR3 sequences, 10% to 13% observed once, and the top ten hold approximately 3.5%. The sample here was whole blood, taken in connection with sensitization to the hapten diphenylcyclopropenone (DPC). These receptor sequences come from a woman between 50 and 59 years old with alopecia areata. Some clones in this sample may be carry-over from other donors' samples. The CDR3 runs from the conserved cysteine through the conserved F or W. D genes are given only for firm matches. Expanded clones get a size class; other rows say once, few or many, or leave the size out.

V gene	clone size	D gene	J gene	CDR3 DNA	CDR3 protein
TRBV18	NA	TRBD1	TRBJ1-1	TGTGCCAGCTCACCGCAGGGGGCGAACACTGAAGCTTTCTTT	CASSPQGANTEAFF
TRBV29-1	medium-sized	NA	TRBJ2-5	TGCAGCGTGAAAAAACAGGGAGAGACCCAGTACTTC	CSVKKQGETQYF
TRBV3-1	many	TRBD1	TRBJ2-2	TGTGCCAGCAGCCCTATCGGGACAGGGGATAAAGCGAACACCGGGGAGCTGTTTTTT	CASSPIGTGDKANTGELFF
TRBV7-2	many	NA	TRBJ2-4	TGTGCCAGCAGCTTAGCCCTTTGGACCTCCAAAAACATTCAGTACTTC	CASSLALWTSKNIQYF
TRBV6-5	many	NA	TRBJ1-1	TGTGCCAGCAGGGAGTTACCTGGGATAGGCATGAACACTGAAGCTTTCTTT	CASRELPGIGMNTEAFF
TRBV6-2/TRBV6-3	many	TRBD1	TRBJ1-1	TGTGCCAGCACCCACGGGAGGGGGCGAGGCACTGAAGCTTTCTTT	CASTHGRGRGTEAFF
TRBV12-3/TRBV12-4	NA	NA	TRBJ2-7	TGTGCCAGCAGTTCCGAGACAGCCTCCTTAGGGCAGTACTTC	CASSSETASLGQYF
TRBV10-2	many	TRBD1	TRBJ1-5	TGCGCCAGCAGTGACTCCCTCGGGACAGGCAATCAGCCCCAGCATTTT	CASSDSLGTGNQPQHF
TRBV7-2	few	NA	TRBJ2-5	TGTGCCAGCAGCCCGGGGCCTTACCAAGAGACCCAGTACTTC	CASSPGPYQETQYF
TRBV30	few	TRBD1	TRBJ1-5	TGTGCCTGGAGCCCAGGGGGGGCGATCGATTTTCGGCCCCAGCATTTT	CAWSPGGAIDFRPQHF
TRBV5-1	few	NA	TRBJ1-1	TGCGCCAGCAGCTTGAACGGGTTTAACTCTGAAGCTTTCTTT	CASSLNGFNSEAFF
TRBV18	many	TRBD1	TRBJ1-5	TGTGCAAGCGCCCAAGGGCACAGGGGGCTTAATCAGCCCCAGCATTTT	CASAQGHRGLNQPQHF
TRBV14	few	TRBD2	TRBJ2-3	TGTGCCAGCAGCCAGCTAGCGGGAGCGGCAGATACGCAGTATTTT	CASSQLAGAADTQYF
TRBV18	many	NA	TRBJ1-5	TGTGCCAGCTCACCATCAGGGGGCAATCAGCCCCAGCATTTT	CASSPSGGNQPQHF
TRBV28	NA	TRBD1	TRBJ1-1	TGTGCCAGCAGTTTGGGTGGGACAGGACGGACTGAAGCTTTCTTT	CASSLGGTGRTEAFF
TRBV6-2/TRBV6-3	few	NA	TRBJ2-7	TGTGCCAGCAGCGGGCCGGGGAGCATCTACGAGCAGTACTTC	CASSGPGSIYEQYF
TRBV5-1	few	NA	TRBJ2-7	TGCGCCAGCAGCTTGGCGGGTCCCCCCACCGAGCAGTACTTC	CASSLAGPPTEQYF
TRBV7-2	NA	TRBD1	TRBJ2-2	TGTGCCAGCAGCTTACAGGGGGCGGCCACCGGGGAGCTGTTTTTT	CASSLQGAATGELFF
TRBV5-5	NA	TRBD2	TRBJ2-1	TGTGCCAGCAGCTCGGGACTAGCAGTCAGGAATGAGCAGTTCTTC	CASSSGLAVRNEQFF
TRBV5-1	few	NA	TRBJ2-5	TGCGCCAGCAGCTCACGTCCAGGAGCTCAAGAGACCCAGTACTTC	CASSSRPGAQETQYF
TRBV20-1	many	NA	TRBJ1-4	TGCAGTGCTAGTAAGGCAGGGCTAAATGAAAAACTGTTTTTT	CSASKAGLNEKLFF
TRBV4-3	NA	NA	TRBJ2-1	TGCGCCAGCAGCCAAGGGCAGTTCCCCTACAATGAGCAGTTCTTC	CASSQGQFPYNEQFF
TRBV7-2	many	NA	TRBJ2-2	TGTGCCAGCAGCTTAGCCAGGCAGGACACCGGGGAGCTGTTTTTT	CASSLARQDTGELFF
TRBV6-1	few	TRBD1	TRBJ2-2	TGTGCCACCGACAGGGTTCACACCGGGGAGCTGTTTTTT	CATDRVHTGELFF
TRBV19	many	TRBD1	TRBJ1-6	TGTGCCAGTTGCCCGGGGACAGGGAGCTCCTATAATTCACCCCTCCACTTT	CASCPGTGSSYNSPLHF
TRBV6-6	many	TRBD2	TRBJ2-4	TGTGCCAGCAGGTCACGACTAGCGGGAGATCGTGACATTCAGTACTTC	CASRSRLAGDRDIQYF
TRBV30	NA	TRBD1	TRBJ2-7	TGTGCCTGGAATAGGGGGCCCTACGAGCAGTACTTC	CAWNRGPYEQYF
TRBV5-1	few	NA	TRBJ1-6	TGCGCCAGCAGGCATGGTAATTCACCCCTCCACTTT	CASRHGNSPLHF
TRBV5-4	few	TRBD2	TRBJ2-3	TGTGCCAGCAGCCAAACTAGCGGGAGGGCCGGTCCAGATACGCAGTATTTT	CASSQTSGRAGPDTQYF
TRBV11-2	many	NA	TRBJ2-1	TGTGCCAGCAGCGCGACCCCGGGTCGTGAGCAGTTCTTC	CASSATPGREQFF
TRBV5-4	few	TRBD2	TRBJ2-1	TGTGCCAGCAGCCGCGGGAGCCCGGGGGGCAATGAGCAGTTCTTC	CASSRGSPGGNEQFF
TRBV18	NA	NA	TRBJ1-5	TGTGCCAGCTCACCTTCCAGGGAAAATCAGCCCCAGCATTTT	CASSPSRENQPQHF